This section outlines one T cell receptor gamma chain sequence together with its context. Its antigen is undetermined. Sequences come from RNA converted to cDNA by reverse transcription. CDR3 amplicons came from multiplex PCR with pooled V-gene forward and constant-region reverse primers. TCRdb reapplied CATT to the multiplex PCR reads. The sample has 25,000 to 30,000 gamma-chain clones; around 18% are singletons. The CDR3 is made up of 14 amino acids. Germline CDR1 and CDR2: EGSTGY and YDSYTSSV. V was clipped by 2 bases and J by 2 bases; unmatched bases: 6. These data come from a study of Vδ1+ human thymocytes. Notes on the study in general: Thymic TRG and TRD repertoires appeared highly polyclonal. Despite high sort purity, roughly 18% of thymic T cell receptor delta sequences were Vdelta2.

The sequence derives from a boy under two years old who had congenital heart surgery. The chain employs TRGV4 and TRGJ1 or TRGJ2. Sequencing was done on a sample of Vdelta1+ gamma-delta thymocytes from the thymus. Subset indicated: FACS-sorted CD3+ TCRalphabeta- TCRVdelta1+ TCRVdelta2- thymocytes. The CDR3 sequence: CATWDVAYYYKKLF. The DNA for the CDR3 is TGTGCCACCTGGGATGTAGCCTATTATTATAAGAAACTCTTT.